This T cell receptor beta chain was obtained from a study of cytomegalovirus exposure and HLA in healthy donors listed by TCRdb under 2017. For the wider study: According to an earlier analysis of 550 to 750 of the donors, about 179 million T cells yielded 95 million to 140 million unique TCR beta sequences and around 280 Gb of sequence data. Rather than using new phenotypic data, the later analysis identified candidate immune exposures from TCR beta sequences and from how often those sequences occurred across donors. The study was designed to test whether signatures of past pathogen exposure could be identified by cataloging public T cell receptors. A later analysis re-analyzed previously published TCR beta repertoires from roughly 630 donors and added high-resolution HLA genotyping to study TCR occurrence patterns. All discovery cohort repertoires had been generated using a single sequencing platform. Among roughly 400 genotyped donors of the cohort, an average of 235,054 unique TCR beta nucleotide sequences were sequenced per donor, roughly a sixth of them non-productive. The number of donors typed differed by locus, with 629-630 for A, B, C, DRB1 and DQB1, roughly 520 for DQA1, 600 to 610 for DPA1, and over 400 for DPB1. The genetic ancestry cluster associated with self-reported Caucasian donors included approximately 85% of the roughly 360 genotyped donors. Roughly 5 DR-DQ haplotypes were handled as single units for association and clustering, since linkage in the cohort was strong. An earlier analysis of 500 to 750 of the donors applied high-throughput TCR beta sequencing to assess whether each TCR beta V gene segment acted as functional or pseudogenic. The study combined high-throughput TCR immunosequencing, statistical association of individual TCRs with disease status, and machine learning to predict cytomegalovirus infection status. Along with the roughly 670-subject first cohort, a separate validation cohort of over a hundred different subjects was used. HLA typing included class I and class II loci at four-digit resolution. A later genetic analysis used genome-wide SNP genotypes for about 65% of the roughly 670 donors, treating that subset as a discovery cohort. Using immunosequencing, the study profiled T cell repertoires from 500 to 800 subjects and related those repertoires to cytomegalovirus serostatus. Donor age, sex, ethnicity and CMV serostatus were compiled alongside the repertoire data. Approximately 300 gigabases of sequencing data and around 87 million unique TCR sequences were included in an early release covering roughly 600 HLA-typed donors.

Worth noting for this clone: Its target antigen remains unknown. No base qualities exist here, and no much larger clone lies one base off it.

The method behind the library was the immunoSEQ multiplex PCR assay. The multiplex PCR relied on a mix of 60 forward primers for TCR Vbeta segments and 13 reverse primers for TCR Jbeta segments. The CDR3 region of rearranged TCR beta genes was amplified from genomic DNA by a multiplex PCR assay. The amplified TCR beta libraries were sequenced on the Illumina HiSeq System as 87-base-pair reads. The paper's processing steps were these. A later analysis tallied tens of millions of unique TCR beta chains across the 640 or so repertoires, and approximately 12 million of those chains were shared by two or more donors. A nearest-neighbor algorithm error-corrected the raw reads and collapsed the reads into unique sequences, merging closely related sequences to remove PCR and sequencing errors. Alignment of CDR3 sequences to IMGT reference sequences was used to assign V, D and J gene segments. Each retained sequence needed at least a six-nucleotide match to both a V gene segment and a J gene segment. Rearrangements were classified as productive when the CDR3 lacked stop codons and remained in frame with V and J, and all other rearrangements were classified as non-productive. CDR3 was defined according to IMGT convention as the region running from the second conserved V-encoded cysteine to the conserved J-encoded phenylalanine. The earlier analysis of approximately 590 of the donors excluded any sequence lacking an unambiguous match to a single V gene segment. In an earlier analysis of approximately 590 of the donors, V segments were called functional above 56.7% productive rearrangements and were called segregating when the between-donor standard deviation exceeded 5%. A statistical classification framework was developed to diagnose cytomegalovirus status using the catalog of TCR beta chain sequences. A later analysis assigned V and J genes by comparing TCR nucleotide sequences with IMGT/GENE-DB human TR gene sequences. A later analysis assigned CDR3 sequences and most-parsimonious VDJ recombination scenarios with the TCRdist pipeline. A later analysis defined each TCR beta chain by its CDR3 amino acid sequence plus V-gene family, and excluded reads lacking a unique V-gene family. A later analysis removed 592 highly shared, low-generation-probability nucleotide sequences to deal with suspected cross-contamination and a sequencing artifact. For each public chain, a later analysis derived a clonal expansion index from normalized ranks of inferred template counts within each repertoire. A later analysis computed generation probabilities with a VDJ recombination model fitted to out-of-frame rearrangements, and checked the results against IGoR. Hypergeometric tests were used in a later analysis to score TCR-TCR, TCR-HLA and TCR-CMV co-occurrence, with a repertoire-size bias correction applied to the TCR pairs. A later analysis estimated false discovery rates by permuting HLA or CMV assignments 20 times. A later analysis grouped co-occurring TCRs with DBSCAN, adding TCRdist sequence similarity when clustering within HLA-allele-positive subsets. Co-occurrence clustering excluded repertoires with fewer than 30,000 or more than 120,000 public chains, plus five with anomalous nucleotide sharing. TCRdb took this table from immuneACCESS and kept in-frame rearrangements with V and J called. Such tables lack part of the clones; where checked against another copy, unresolved V genes explain under half of the gap, and the rest is unexplained. V and J calls and clone size are copied from that table; D and trimming were computed from the DNA. The sample table records about 140,000 clones; roughly 80% of these occur just once. Around 3% of the sample goes to the ten largest clones.

Trimming leaves V shorter by 8 bases and J shorter by 0 bases, with the junction holding 10 bases beyond the gene matches. CDR1 and CDR2 (MNHEY, SMNVEV) derive from the germline V gene (reference sequence). The CDR3 runs 15 residues from the cysteine to the phenylalanine. Of all the DNA, just the CDR3 is kept, 45 bases in frame from base 1. The cohort comprised 550 to 700 healthy bone marrow donors. Cohort members were all nominally healthy when sampled, although unrecorded immune exposures were likely present. The donor was CMV seronegative and belonged to the group of 352 seronegative cohort members. Every donor gave a peripheral blood sample, and the peripheral blood mononuclear cells from that sample were used for TCR beta sequencing. The Qiagen DNeasy Blood Extraction Kit was used to extract genomic DNA from the blood cell samples. General study outcomes and caveats: In a later analysis, HLA-associated TCR beta chains showed more clonal expansion and lower generation probabilities than non-associated chains that were equally common. In a later analysis, TCR association rates were found to vary across HLA loci, with the most associated TCRs seen for DRB1 alleles and the fewest for HLA-C alleles. Compared with the roughly 700-donor mean, donors in an Asian-associated ancestry cluster had fewer N-insertions in productive TCRs, according to a later genetic analysis. Three of the identified cytomegalovirus-associated TCR beta chains were confirmed in vitro to be specific for cytomegalovirus antigens. In this cohort, only TCR beta chains were sequenced, and detectable features were limited by the absence of alpha or paired-chain data. The presence/absence analyses assumed that sequencing depth was roughly uniform across donors, and that assumption may not be true. Because counts were too low, about 18 rarely observed V segments, including chromosome 9 orphons, were left out of the earlier analysis of about 500 of the donors. Across donors, most TCR sequences were observed very rarely, whereas some public TCRs were present in many individuals. Most CMV-associated TCR beta chains appeared to be HLA-restricted in a later analysis, and the HLA associations seemed to be driven largely by CMV exposure. Broadly in line with IMGT annotations, most TCR beta V segments showed up in productive rearrangements about 90% or about 30% of the time in an earlier analysis of around 550 of the donors. The study listed approximately 150 TCR beta chains as associated with cytomegalovirus. The 87-base-pair reads could not distinguish some IMGT-functional V segments, including TRBV6-2 and TRBV6-3, so those segments were excluded. Because HLA typing was unavailable for some donors at each locus, only the typed subset was used in association tests. When HLA alleles, especially DR and DQ, strongly co-occurred, attributing TCR associations to individual alleles was difficult. In a later analysis, several top co-occurrence clusters were reported to appear linked to parvovirus B19, influenza, CMV and Epstein-Barr virus. The authors suggested that the approach could potentially be extended to other disease states and immunological phenotypes. A further reported finding was that TCR beta sequences accurately predicted the HLA-A and HLA-B alleles for most subjects in the first cohort. Specific HLA alleles were associated with over 15,000 TCR beta sequences at a false discovery rate of 0.05 in a later analysis. Linkage disequilibrium might explain the correlated functional status among segregating V segments, but an unknown experimental factor could not be ruled out. An association between a missense DCLRE1C variant and V-gene and J-gene trimming of TCR beta chains was found in a later genetic analysis and replicated in an independent cohort. A group of highly shared sequence variants was considered likely to be a technical artifact of the sequencing pipeline. For the cohort, immune exposure information was limited to CMV serostatus. Cytomegalovirus status was reported to be diagnosed by the classifier with high specificity and sensitivity in both the original and validation cohorts.

The sequenced sample was PBMCs. This receptor was obtained from a male donor in good health and CMV-seronegative. Rearrangement joined TRBV27 to TRBJ2-7; 7 junctional bases match TRBD2. The base sequence is TGTGCCAGCGGGAGAGACCCGGGGGGCTCCTACGAGCAGTACTTC. Its product reads: CASGRDPGGSYEQYF.